These 12 T cell receptor beta chains originate from one sample sequenced in a study of response to subunit inactivated influenza vaccine. MiXCR, applied by TCRdb to the RT-PCR reads, yields one record per CDR3 protein. The sample records about 310,000 distinct CDR3 sequences, just over 20% being singletons. Sequenced material: PBMCs from blood, taken less than 22 months after vaccination. The receptors stem from a man between 50 and 75 years old who received an inactivated influenza vaccine.

Comments on this clonotype: At one end the junction does not follow the germline gene, possibly because of a read error. The V call is TRBV7-7, the J call TRBJ2-2, with D perhaps matching TRBD2 (5 bases). Germline V gene lookup returns CDR1 SSHAT and CDR2 FNYEAQ (reference sequence). The CDR3 is made up of 14 amino acids. CDR3 in amino acids: CASSLARSSGELFF. For the CDR3, the DNA is TGTGCTAGCAGCTTAGCGCGGAGTTCCGGGGAGCTGTTTTTT.

The table lists this clonotype with a few counts. The V and J genes are TRBV19 and TRBJ1-1; weak D call: TRBD1 (6 bases). V was shortened by 6 bases and J by 0 bases, with 14 bases between the two germline ends. CDR3 length: 15 amino acids. Germline assignment: CDR1 LNHDA and CDR2 SQIVND (reference sequence). The CDR3: CASRGATGMNTEAFF. CDR3 nucleotide sequence: TGTGCCAGTAGGGGGGCAACGGGGATGAACACTGAAGCTTTCTTT.

This chain links TRBV7-2 with TRBJ2-7; no definite D call. Germline loops: CDR1 SGHTA, CDR2 FQGNSA. The CDR3 spans 14 residues. The V and J ends lost 1 base and 5 bases respectively, with 12 bases between them. The chain's CDR3 is CASSLGSAWNEQYF. The CDR3 bases are TGTGCCAGCAGCTTAGGGTCCGCATGGAACGAGCAGTACTTC. The full variable domain, with the rest looked up from reference TRBV7-2 and TRBJ2-7, is GAGVSQSPSNKVTEKGKDVELRCDPISGHTALYWYRQSLGQGLEFLIYFQGNSAPDKSGLPSDRFSAERTGGSVSTLTIQRTQQEDSAVYLCASSLGSAWNEQYFGPGTRLTVT.

This chain links TRBV7-8 with TRBJ2-1; D gene unclear. CDR1 is SGHVS, CDR2 FQNEAQ, per germline. V was clipped by 5 bases and J by 0 bases, with 11 bases between them. CDR3 size: 15 residues. The CDR3 spells CASSVIGNSYNEQFF. CDR3 nucleotide sequence: TGTGCCAGCAGCGTTATAGGAAACTCCTACAATGAGCAGTTCTTC.

The chain is built from TRBV7-2 and TRBJ1-2; D is perhaps TRBD1 (5 bases). Trimming cost V 5 bases and J 4 bases, with 11 bases left between them. The CDR3 totals 13 residues. The germline gives CDR1 SGHTA, CDR2 FQGNSA. In nucleotides, the CDR3 is TGTGCCAGCAGCCTCCCTGGGGCCTATGGCTACACCTTC. It encodes CASSLPGAYGYTF.

The V and J genes are TRBV27 and TRBJ1-5; 8 bases line up with TRBD1. Trimming took 4 bases from V and 0 from J; bases not matched to a gene: 5. CDR1 and CDR2 from the germline V gene are MNHEY and SMNVEV (reference sequence). CDR3 length: 16 residues. This CDR3 reads CASSSRQGASNQPQHF. The CDR3 DNA reads as TGTGCCAGCAGTTCCCGCCAGGGGGCTAGCAATCAGCCCCAGCATTTT.

This clonotype showed up many times. The chain joins TRBV2 to TRBJ1-5, with 9 bases identical to TRBD1. CDR1 and CDR2 from the germline V gene are SNHLY and FYNNEI. The CDR3 consists of 13 residues. Trimming took 7 bases from V and 6 from J; bases not matched to a gene: 4. CDR3 sequence: CASTTGGVQPQHF. The CDR3 DNA reads as TGTGCCAGCACTACAGGGGGCGTTCAGCCCCAGCATTTT.

The V call is TRBV6-5, the J call TRBJ1-1; no definite D call. V gave up 7 bases and J gave up 6 bases, with 9 bases separating them. In germline, CDR1 is MNHEY, CDR2 SVGAGI. This CDR3 has 11 amino acids. The CDR3, as DNA: TGTGCCAGCAAGTCCTTTGCTGAAGCTTTCTTT. It codes for CASKSFAEAFF.

The chain couples TRBV4-3 to TRBJ2-3, with 7 bases lining up with TRBD2. Germline lookup yields CDR1 LGHNA and CDR2 YSLEER. The CDR3 runs to 16 residues. V was pared by 1 base and J by 10 bases, with 14 bases of the junction left unmatched. CDR3 DNA: TGCGCCAGCAGCCAAGCCGGCGGGAGAGCGATTGATGCGCAGTATTTT. Protein product: CASSQAGGRAIDAQYF.

V gene TRBV6-6 combines with J gene TRBJ1-1, with TRBD1 as a possible D gene (6 bases). There are 12 residues in the CDR3. Trimming shortened V by 6 bases and J by 6 bases, and 11 bases separated the two germline ends. Germline V gene data show CDR1 as MNHNY and CDR2 as SVGAGI (reference sequence). The CDR3 protein is CASSGTNAEAFF. The CDR3 DNA follows: TGTGCCAGCAGCGGGACAAATGCTGAAGCTTTCTTT.

The table lists this clonotype with a few counts. CDR3 DNA: TGTGCCAGCAGTTCAAGCGGGACCTACACAGATACGCAGTATTTT. This encodes CASSSSGTYTDTQYF. This chain links TRBV12-3 or TRBV12-4 with TRBJ2-3; 7 bases agree with TRBD2. CDR3 length: 15 residues. V shed 4 bases, J shed 2 bases, and the junction held 6 bases outside the gene matches.

This clonotype was seen ten or more times. This chain uses TRBV10-1 with TRBJ1-2; 7 nucleotides agree with TRBD1. V shed 4 bases, J shed 5 bases, and the junction held 4 bases outside the gene matches. Germline V gene lookup returns CDR1 WNHNN and CDR2 SYGVQD (reference sequence). CDR3 length equals 13 residues. The CDR3 DNA is TGCGCCAGCAGTGTCGGGACAGATTATGGCTACACCTTC. Translated, it gives CASSVGTDYGYTF.